This T cell receptor (beta chain) was captured in a study of shared clonotypes between healthy human individuals. Study in general: The study drew on a couple of women and a few men aged 18 to 49 as donors.

The data were produced by immunoSEQ multiplex PCR, yet TCRdb's version contains in-frame clones alone and is incomplete. The data contain 2,100,000 or so clones, around 95% of them singletons. Whole-study findings and limits: Generation probability values for non-shared clonotypes were lower than those for clonotypes shared by all four donors. Shared clonotypes: approximately 4.5% naive CD4, around 3.5% naive CD8, less than 2.5% memory CD4, 0.4% memory CD8.

The V gene lost 6 bases and the J gene lost 0 bases, with 11 bases spanning the gap. CDR3 length equals 14 residues. The germline V gene encodes CDR1 MNHEY and CDR2 SVGAGI. Details on this clone: The antigen is unknown. Other DNA sequences from this sample encode an identical CDR3 as well.

The TCR comes from a man younger than 35 in good health. This sequence joins TRBV6-5 and TRBJ1-2; D unresolved. Material for sequencing was naive CD4+ T cells sorted from blood. Subset given: CD45RA+ positively selected. Here the CDR3 DNA reads TGTGCCAGCAGCCCGAACAGAGCTAACTATGGCTACACCTTC. It translates to CASSPNRANYGYTF.